This is a list of T cell receptor beta chains from one sample in a study of blood T cell repertoires in COVID-19. Here immunoSEQ multiplex PCR was the method, and the copy in TCRdb shows in-frame clones only, minus some. The table lists some 450,000 clones, over 85% of them singletons. The sequenced material came from peripheral blood. The source is a man between 18 and 35 years old with COVID-19, enrolled during active disease. Each CDR3 is given with its conserved first and last residue.

V: TRBV6-6; J: TRBJ2-7; CDR3: CASRVTRTSYEQYF
V: TRBV10-1; J: TRBJ2-7; CDR3: CANHKLRVSYEQYF
V: TRBV21-1; J: TRBJ2-7; CDR3: CASSFGVAGGPYEQYF
V: TRBV9; J: TRBJ1-2; CDR3: CASSRDSPYGYTF
V: TRBV29-1; J: TRBJ2-3; CDR3: CSVGLLGGVTDTQYF
V: TRBV9; J: TRBJ2-3; CDR3: CASSVGGSRSDTQYF
V: TRBV10-2; J: TRBJ2-1; CDR3: CASIMRGGSYNEQFF
V: TRBV27; J: TRBJ1-2; CDR3: CASSSTRDRAITF
V: TRBV2; J: TRBJ2-2; CDR3: CASRVEGAGELFF
V: TRBV27; J: TRBJ2-1; CDR3: CASSLRGGLNEQFF
V: TRBV6-4; J: TRBJ2-6; CDR3: CASSPGTSSSGANVLTF
V: TRBV15; J: TRBJ2-7; CDR3: CATSFRDRGSYEQYF
V: TRBV6-1; J: TRBJ1-6; CDR3: CASSEVWTRASPLHF
V: TRBV2; J: TRBJ2-5; CDR3: CASMLLAGEAETQYF
V: TRBV3-1/TRBV3-2; J: TRBJ2-2; CDR3: CASSPRVTGELFF
V: TRBV10-1; J: TRBJ2-7; CDR3: CASSETSGGMKQYF
V: TRBV2; J: TRBJ2-2; CDR3: CASRRLAGGPGTGELFF
V: TRBV4-1; J: TRBJ1-2; CDR3: CASSVRDRGRSNYGYTF
V: TRBV5-8; J: TRBJ2-3; CDR3: CASSFRGTDTQYF
V: TRBV2; J: TRBJ2-7; CDR3: CASSGQGLYEQYF
V: TRBV19; J: TRBJ2-3; CDR3: CASSMRRLAGGTDTQYF
V: TRBV27; J: TRBJ1-2; CDR3: CASSEVYGPYGYTF
V: TRBV24-1; J: TRBJ2-7; CDR3: CATSDSGQGSSYEQYF
V: TRBV6-5; J: TRBJ1-1; CDR3: CASSLPRQESSEAFF
V: TRBV20-1; J: TRBJ2-7; CDR3: CSASLSTPTYEQYF
V: TRBV5-1; J: TRBJ2-1; CDR3: CASSLATSRSEQFF
V: TRBV5-4; J: TRBJ2-3; CDR3: CASSFSTDTQYF
V: TRBV4-1; J: TRBJ1-6; CDR3: CASSQADRYSPLHF
V: TRBV6-2/TRBV6-3; J: TRBJ1-2; CDR3: CASSPRDPRGYTF